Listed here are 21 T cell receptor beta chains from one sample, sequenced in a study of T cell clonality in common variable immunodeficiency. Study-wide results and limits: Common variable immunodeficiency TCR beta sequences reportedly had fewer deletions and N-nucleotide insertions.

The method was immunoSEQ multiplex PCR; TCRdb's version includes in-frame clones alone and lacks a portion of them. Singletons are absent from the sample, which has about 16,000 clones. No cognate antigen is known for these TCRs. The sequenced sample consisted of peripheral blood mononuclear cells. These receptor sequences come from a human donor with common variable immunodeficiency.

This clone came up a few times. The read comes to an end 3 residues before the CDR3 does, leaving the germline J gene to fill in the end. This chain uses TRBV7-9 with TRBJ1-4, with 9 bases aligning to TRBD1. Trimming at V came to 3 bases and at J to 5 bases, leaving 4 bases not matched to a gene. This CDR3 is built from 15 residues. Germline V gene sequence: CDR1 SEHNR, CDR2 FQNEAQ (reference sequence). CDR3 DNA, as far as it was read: TGTGCCAGCAGCTTCCCCGGACAGGGGAATGAAAAA. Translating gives CASSFPGQGNEK. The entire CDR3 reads CASSFPGQGNEKLFF.

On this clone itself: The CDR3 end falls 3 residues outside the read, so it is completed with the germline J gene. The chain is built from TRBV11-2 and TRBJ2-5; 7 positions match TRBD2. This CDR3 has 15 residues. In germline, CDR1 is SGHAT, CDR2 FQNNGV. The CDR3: CASSAQRGSAGTQYF. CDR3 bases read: TGTGCCAGCAGCGCGCAGCGGGGCAGCGCAGGTACC.

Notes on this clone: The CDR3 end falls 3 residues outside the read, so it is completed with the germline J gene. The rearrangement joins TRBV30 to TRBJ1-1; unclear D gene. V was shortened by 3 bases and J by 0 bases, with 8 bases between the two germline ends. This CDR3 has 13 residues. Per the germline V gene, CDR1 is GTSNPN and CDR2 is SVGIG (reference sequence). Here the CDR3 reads CAWRPAVNTEAFF. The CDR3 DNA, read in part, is TGTGCCTGGAGACCAGCGGTGAACACTGAA.

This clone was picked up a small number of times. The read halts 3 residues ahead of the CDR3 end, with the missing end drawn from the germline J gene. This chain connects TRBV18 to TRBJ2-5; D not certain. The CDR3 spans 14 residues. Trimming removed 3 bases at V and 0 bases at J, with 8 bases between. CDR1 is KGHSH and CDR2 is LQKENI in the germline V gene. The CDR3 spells CASSPSNNQETQYF. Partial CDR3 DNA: TGTGCCAGCTCACCCTCCAACAACCAAGAGACC.

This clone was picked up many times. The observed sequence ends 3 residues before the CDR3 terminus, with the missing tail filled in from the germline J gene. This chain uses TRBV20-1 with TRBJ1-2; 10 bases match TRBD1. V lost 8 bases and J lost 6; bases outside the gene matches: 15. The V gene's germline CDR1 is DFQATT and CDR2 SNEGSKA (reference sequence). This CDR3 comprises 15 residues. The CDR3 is CSPSGQGVAADGYTF. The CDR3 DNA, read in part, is TGCAGTCCTTCCGGACAGGGGGTTGCGGCGGATGGC.

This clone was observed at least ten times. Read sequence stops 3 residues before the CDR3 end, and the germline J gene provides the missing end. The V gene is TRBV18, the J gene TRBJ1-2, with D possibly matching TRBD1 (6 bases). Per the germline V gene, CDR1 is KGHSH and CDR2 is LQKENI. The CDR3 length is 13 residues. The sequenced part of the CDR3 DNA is TGTGCCAGCTCAGACCAGGGGCATAAAGGC. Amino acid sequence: CASSDQGHKG. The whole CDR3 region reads CASSDQGHKGYTF.

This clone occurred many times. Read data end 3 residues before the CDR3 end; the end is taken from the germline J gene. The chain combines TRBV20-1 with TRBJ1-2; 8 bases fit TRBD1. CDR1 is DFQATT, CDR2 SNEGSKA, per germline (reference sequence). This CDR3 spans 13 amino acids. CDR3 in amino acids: CSAWTGRGTGYTF. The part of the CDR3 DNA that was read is TGCAGTGCTTGGACAGGGAGGGGCACGGGC.

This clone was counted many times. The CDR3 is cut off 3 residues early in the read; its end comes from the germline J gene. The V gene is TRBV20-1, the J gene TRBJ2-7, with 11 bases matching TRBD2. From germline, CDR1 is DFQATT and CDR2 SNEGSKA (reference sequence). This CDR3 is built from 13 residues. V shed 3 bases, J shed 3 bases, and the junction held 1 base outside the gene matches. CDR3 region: CSARGLADYEQYF. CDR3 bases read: TGCAGTGCTAGGGGACTAGCGGACTACGAG.

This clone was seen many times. The CDR3 bases that were read are TGTGCCAGCAGCTTAGAGGCAGTCGCAACTAATGAAAAA. Its translation: CASSLEAVATNEK. The complete CDR3 sequence is CASSLEAVATNEKLFF. The chain uses TRBV7-6 and TRBJ1-4; D is unresolved. The read gets to within 3 residues of the CDR3 end, and the germline J gene fills in the rest. The germline CDR1 and CDR2 sequences are SGHVS and FNYEAQ. V lost 1 base to trimming and J lost 0 bases, with 9 bases between them. The CDR3 has 16 amino acids.

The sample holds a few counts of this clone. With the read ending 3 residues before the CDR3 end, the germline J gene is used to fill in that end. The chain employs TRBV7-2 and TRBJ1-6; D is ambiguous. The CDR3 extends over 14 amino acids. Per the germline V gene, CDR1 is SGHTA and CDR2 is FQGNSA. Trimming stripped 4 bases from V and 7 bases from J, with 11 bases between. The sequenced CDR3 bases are TGTGCCAGCAGCTATTCTGCGGGGAATTCACCC. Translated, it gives CASSYSAGNSP. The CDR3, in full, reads CASSYSAGNSPLHF.

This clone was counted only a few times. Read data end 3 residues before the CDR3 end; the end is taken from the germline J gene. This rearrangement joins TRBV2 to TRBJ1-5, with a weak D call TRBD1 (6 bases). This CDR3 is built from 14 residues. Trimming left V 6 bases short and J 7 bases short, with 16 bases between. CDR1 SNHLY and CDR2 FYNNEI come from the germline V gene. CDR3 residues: CASRLRTERQPQHF. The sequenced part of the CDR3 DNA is TGTGCCAGCAGACTTAGGACAGAAAGGCAGCCC.

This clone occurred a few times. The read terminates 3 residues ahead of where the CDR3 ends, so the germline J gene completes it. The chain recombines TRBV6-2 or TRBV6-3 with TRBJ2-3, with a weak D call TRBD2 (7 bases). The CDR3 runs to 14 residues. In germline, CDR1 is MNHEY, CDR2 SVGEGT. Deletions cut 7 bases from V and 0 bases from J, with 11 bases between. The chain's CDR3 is CASTPGGSTDTQYF. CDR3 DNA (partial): TGTGCCAGCACACCGGGGGGCAGCACAGATACG.

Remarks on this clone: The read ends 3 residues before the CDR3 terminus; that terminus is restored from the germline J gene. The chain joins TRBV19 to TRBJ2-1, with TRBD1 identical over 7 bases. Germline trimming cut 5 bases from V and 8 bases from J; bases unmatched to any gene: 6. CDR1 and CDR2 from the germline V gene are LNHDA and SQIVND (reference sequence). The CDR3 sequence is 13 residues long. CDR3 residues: CASSVNRGDEQFF. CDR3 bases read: TGTGCCAGTAGTGTAAACAGGGGCGATGAG.

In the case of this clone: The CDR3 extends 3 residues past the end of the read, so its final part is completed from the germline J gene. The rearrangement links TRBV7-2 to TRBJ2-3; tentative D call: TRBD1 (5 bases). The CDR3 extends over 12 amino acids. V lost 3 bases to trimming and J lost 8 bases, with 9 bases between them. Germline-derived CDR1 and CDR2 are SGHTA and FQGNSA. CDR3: CASSLGPGTQYF. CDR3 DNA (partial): TGTGCCAGCAGCTTGGGGCCGGGTACG.

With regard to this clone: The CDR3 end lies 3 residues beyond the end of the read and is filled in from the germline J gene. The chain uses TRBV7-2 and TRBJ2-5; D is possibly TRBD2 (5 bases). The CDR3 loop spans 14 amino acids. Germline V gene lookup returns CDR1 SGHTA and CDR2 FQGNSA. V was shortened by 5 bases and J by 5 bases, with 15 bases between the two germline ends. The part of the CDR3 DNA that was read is TGTGCCAGCAGCCCACTAGTTTTGGGCGAGACC. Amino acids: CASSPLVLGET. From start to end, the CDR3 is CASSPLVLGETQYF.

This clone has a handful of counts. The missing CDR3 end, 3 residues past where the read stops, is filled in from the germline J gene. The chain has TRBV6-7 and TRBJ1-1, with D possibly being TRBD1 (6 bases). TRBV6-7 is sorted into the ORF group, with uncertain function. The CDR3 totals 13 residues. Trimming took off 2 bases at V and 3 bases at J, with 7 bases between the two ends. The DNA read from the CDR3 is TGTGCCAGCAGTTACAAGGGGGACACTGAA. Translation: CASSYKGDTE. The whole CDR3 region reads CASSYKGDTEAFF.

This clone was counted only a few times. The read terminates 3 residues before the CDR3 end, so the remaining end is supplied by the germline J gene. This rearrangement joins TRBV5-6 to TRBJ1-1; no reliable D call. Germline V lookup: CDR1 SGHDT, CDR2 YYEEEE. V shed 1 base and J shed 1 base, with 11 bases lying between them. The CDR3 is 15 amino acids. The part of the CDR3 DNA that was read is TGTGCCAGCAGCTTGCGCCAGACACCGAACACTGAA. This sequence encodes CASSLRQTPNTE. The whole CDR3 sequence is CASSLRQTPNTEAFF. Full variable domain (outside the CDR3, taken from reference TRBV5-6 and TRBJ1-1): DAGVTQSPTHLIKTRGQQVTLRCSPKSGHDTVSWYQQALGQGPQFIFQYYEEEERQRGNFPDRFSGHQFPNYSSELNVNALLLGDSALYLCASSLRQTPNTEAFFGQGTRLTVV.

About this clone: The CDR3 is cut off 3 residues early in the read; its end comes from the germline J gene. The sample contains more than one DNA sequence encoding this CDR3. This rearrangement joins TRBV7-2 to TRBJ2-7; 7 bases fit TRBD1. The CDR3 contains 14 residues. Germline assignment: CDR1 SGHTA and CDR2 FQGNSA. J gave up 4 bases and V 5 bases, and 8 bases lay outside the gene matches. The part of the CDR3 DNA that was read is TGTGCCAGCAGCCCCGCCGGGACAGCGTACGAG. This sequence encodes CASSPAGTAYE. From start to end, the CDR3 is CASSPAGTAYEQYF.

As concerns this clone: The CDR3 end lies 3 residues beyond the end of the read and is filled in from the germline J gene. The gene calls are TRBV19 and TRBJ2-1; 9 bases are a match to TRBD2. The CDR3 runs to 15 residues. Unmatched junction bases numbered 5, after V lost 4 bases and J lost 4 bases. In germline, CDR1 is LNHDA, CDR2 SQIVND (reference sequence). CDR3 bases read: TGTGCCAGTAGTAAGCGGGGGGCTGGATACAATGAG. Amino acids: CASSKRGAGYNE. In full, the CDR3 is CASSKRGAGYNEQFF.

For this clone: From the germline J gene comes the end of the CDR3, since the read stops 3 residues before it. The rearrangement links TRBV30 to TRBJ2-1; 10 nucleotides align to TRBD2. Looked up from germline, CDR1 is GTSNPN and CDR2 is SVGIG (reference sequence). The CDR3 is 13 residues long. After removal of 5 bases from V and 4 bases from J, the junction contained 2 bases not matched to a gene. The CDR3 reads CAWGSGGYNEQFF. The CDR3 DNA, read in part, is TGTGCCTGGGGTAGCGGGGGGTACAATGAG.

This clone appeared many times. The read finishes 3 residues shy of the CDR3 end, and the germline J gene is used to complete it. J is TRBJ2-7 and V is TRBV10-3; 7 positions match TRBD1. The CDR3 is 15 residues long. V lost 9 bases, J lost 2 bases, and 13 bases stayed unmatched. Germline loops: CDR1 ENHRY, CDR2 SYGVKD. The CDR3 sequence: CAIGTETQFPYEQYF. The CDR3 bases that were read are TGTGCCATTGGGACAGAGACCCAATTCCCCTACGAG.